One sample yielded the 10 T cell receptor beta chains listed below, sequenced in a study of sequential checkpoint blockade in melanoma. The treatment: randomized to nivolumab then ipilimumab (arm A) or the reverse (arm B). Produced via immunoSEQ multiplex PCR; TCRdb's table is partial and in-frame only. The sample yields 6,000 or so clones, more than 25% seen once. Specimen: tumor tissue (inferred from file names), collected from a patient given nivolumab and ipilimumab in sequence. The source of these receptors is a human donor with melanoma.

The V gene is TRBV5-1, the J gene TRBJ2-3; TRBD1 aligns across 8 bases. Germline values: CDR1 SGHRS, CDR2 YFSETQ. The J segment lost 5 bases and the V segment lost 4 bases, leaving 6 bases of the junction unmatched. The CDR3 covers 14 residues. CDR3 sequence reads: CASSTGTGGDTQYF. DNA of the CDR3: TGCGCCAGCAGCACGGGGACAGGAGGAGATACGCAGTATTTT.

The chain is built from TRBV6-8 and TRBJ2-1; unclear D gene. V dropped 0 bases and J dropped 1 base, with 7 bases sitting between them. Germline V gene sequence: CDR1 MNHGY, CDR2 SAAAGT. CDR3 size: 15 residues. The CDR3 spells CASSYSWGSYNEQFF. CDR3 nucleotide sequence: TGTGCCAGCAGTTACTCGTGGGGTTCCTACAATGAGCAGTTCTTC.

This clone was seen ten or more times. V gene TRBV11-3 combines with J gene TRBJ1-2; 7 bases fit TRBD1. Germline CDR1 is SGHNT and CDR2 is YENEEA. The CDR3 is 15 residues long. With 1 base clipped from V and 5 bases from J, the junction kept 7 bases outside the gene matches. The CDR3, as DNA: TGTGCCAGCAGCTTAGTCCCCGGGACAGCTTATGGCTACACCTTC. It encodes CASSLVPGTAYGYTF.

This clone was seen a few times. The chain uses TRBV10-2 and TRBJ2-3; TRBD2 agrees at 8 bases. This CDR3 has 16 residues. CDR1 and CDR2 (germline): WSHSY, SAAADI. The junction had 6 bases not matched to a gene; V was cut back by 3 bases and J by 1 base. The DNA of the CDR3 is TGCGCCAGCAGTGATTTCTCCGGGGGGGGCACAGATACGCAGTATTTT. Translation gives CASSDFSGGGTDTQYF.

This clone showed up just a few times. The chain combines TRBV23-1 with TRBJ1-2; D unresolved. TRBV23-1 is an ORF; its function is uncertain. This CDR3 spans 14 amino acids. The V and J ends lost 4 bases and 4 bases respectively, with 13 bases between them. The DNA for the CDR3 is TGCGCCAGCAGTCCACAGCGGCTCCCCTATGGCTACACCTTC. Translating it yields CASSPQRLPYGYTF.

The J gene is TRBJ2-5, the V gene TRBV10-2; D is perhaps TRBD1 or TRBD2 (5 bases each). This CDR3 has 14 residues. Deletions cut 6 bases from V and 2 bases from J, with 13 bases between. CDR1 is WSHSY, CDR2 SAAADI, per germline. The CDR3 sequence: CASSPRGRQETQYF. The CDR3 DNA is TGCGCCAGCAGCCCCCGGGGCCGGCAAGAGACCCAGTACTTC.

In its sample, this clone was seen a few times. The V and J genes are TRBV19 and TRBJ2-1; 9 nucleotides align to TRBD2. This CDR3 spans 14 amino acids. Germline V gene lookup returns CDR1 LNHDA and CDR2 SQIVND (reference sequence). Trimming cost V 5 bases and J 5 bases; bases outside gene matches: 4. CDR3 bases: TGTGCCAGTAGTTTAGCGGGAGCGGACAATGAGCAGTTCTTC. This sequence encodes CASSLAGADNEQFF.

This clone is deemed medium-sized. CDR3 DNA: TGTGCCAGCAGCTTAGACTTTAACTCTGGAAACACCATATATTTT. It encodes CASSLDFNSGNTIYF. The chain has TRBV9 and TRBJ1-3; D ambiguous. This CDR3 contains 15 residues. V was pared by 4 bases and J by 0 bases, with 11 bases between. From germline, CDR1 is SGDLS and CDR2 YYNGEE.

In its sample, this clone was seen many times. The chain uses TRBV11-3 and TRBJ1-5; possibly TRBD1 for D (5 bases). This CDR3 region has 18 residues. The germline gives CDR1 SGHNT, CDR2 YENEEA. The ends were cut back, 4 bases at V and 3 bases at J, with 22 bases in the middle. The CDR3: CASSWLWTQQVLNQPQHF. The CDR3 region has the DNA TGTGCCAGCAGCTGGTTGTGGACCCAACAGGTACTCAATCAGCCCCAGCATTTT.

By share of the sample, this clone is medium-sized. The V gene is TRBV9, the J gene TRBJ2-3; TRBD2 aligns across 8 bases. V was pared by 4 bases and J by 2 bases, with 9 bases of the junction left unmatched. The CDR3 is 16 residues long. In germline, CDR1 is SGDLS, CDR2 YYNGEE. DNA of the CDR3: TGTGCCAGCAGCTTCTGGGGGACTAGTAACACAGATACGCAGTATTTT. This encodes CASSFWGTSNTDTQYF.